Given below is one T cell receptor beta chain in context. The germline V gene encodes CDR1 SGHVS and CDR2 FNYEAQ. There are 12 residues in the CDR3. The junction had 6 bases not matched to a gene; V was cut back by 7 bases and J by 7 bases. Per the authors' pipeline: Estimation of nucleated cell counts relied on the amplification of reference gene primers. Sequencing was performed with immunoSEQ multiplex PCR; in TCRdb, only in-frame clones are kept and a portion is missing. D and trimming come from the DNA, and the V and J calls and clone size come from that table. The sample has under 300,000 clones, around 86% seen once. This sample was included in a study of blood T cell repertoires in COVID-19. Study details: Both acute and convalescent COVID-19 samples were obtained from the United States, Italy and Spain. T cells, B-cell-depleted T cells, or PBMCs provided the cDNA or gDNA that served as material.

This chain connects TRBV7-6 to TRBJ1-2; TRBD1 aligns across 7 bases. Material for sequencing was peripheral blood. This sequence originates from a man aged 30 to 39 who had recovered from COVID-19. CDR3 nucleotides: TGTGCCAGCACCGACAGGGTGGGTGGCTACACCTTC. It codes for CASTDRVGGYTF. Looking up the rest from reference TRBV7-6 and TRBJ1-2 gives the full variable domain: GAGVSQSPRYKVTKRGQDVALRCDPISGHVSLYWYRQALGQGPEFLTYFNYEAQQDKSGLPNDRFSAERPEGSISTLTIQRTEQRDSAMYRCASTDRVGGYTFGSGTRLTVV.